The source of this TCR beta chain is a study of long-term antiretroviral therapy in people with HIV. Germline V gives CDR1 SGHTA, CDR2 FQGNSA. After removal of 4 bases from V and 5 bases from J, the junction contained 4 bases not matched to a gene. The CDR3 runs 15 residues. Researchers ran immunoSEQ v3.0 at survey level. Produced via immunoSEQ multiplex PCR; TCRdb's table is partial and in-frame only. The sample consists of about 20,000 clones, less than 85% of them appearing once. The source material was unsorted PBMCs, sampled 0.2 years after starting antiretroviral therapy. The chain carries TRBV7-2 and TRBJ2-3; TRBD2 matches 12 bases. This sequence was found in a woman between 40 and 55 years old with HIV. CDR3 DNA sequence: TGTGCCAGCAGCTCTAGCGGGGGGGCCTTAGATACGCAGTATTTT. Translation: CASSSSGGALDTQYF.